These 27 T cell receptor beta chains came from one sample sequenced in a study of Tregs in tolerant kidney transplant recipients. Data came from immunoSEQ multiplex PCR; TCRdb stores just in-frame clones and leaves some out. The top ten hold 9.5% to 12% of the sample, which has roughly 66,000 clones, roughly 89% seen once. The sequencing used CD8+ T cells from blood, collected before the transplant. The source of these receptors is a human donor who received a combined kidney and bone marrow transplant.

CDR3 amino acids: CASSVGWGGGWNEKLFF. CDR3 coding DNA: TGTGCCAGCAGCGTAGGATGGGGAGGGGGATGGAATGAAAAACTGTTTTTT. V gene TRBV9 combines with J gene TRBJ1-4; the D gene is possibly TRBD1 (6 bases). Germline values: CDR1 SGDLS, CDR2 YYNGEE. The CDR3 has 17 amino acids. V was clipped by 0 bases and J by 5 bases, with 17 bases between them.

The gene calls are TRBV23-1 and TRBJ2-7, with D maybe TRBD1 (6 bases). TRBV23-1 is an ORF, with its function uncertain. The CDR3 length is 16 residues. V was shortened by 4 bases and J by 0 bases, with 16 bases between the two germline ends. In DNA, the CDR3 is TGCGCCAGCAGTCCCCCCCCGGACAGCGACTCCTACGAGCAGTACTTC. Its translation: CASSPPPDSDSYEQYF.

The CDR3 coding sequence is TGCAGCGTTACGGACAGGGAAGGCGGAAATGAGCAGTTCTTC. Amino acids: CSVTDREGGNEQFF. V gene TRBV29-1 combines with J gene TRBJ2-1, with 8 bases identical to TRBD1. This CDR3 spans 14 amino acids. Looked up from germline, CDR1 is SQVTM and CDR2 is ANQGSEA. J was trimmed by 7 bases and V by 5 bases; bases with no gene match: 10.

The V call is TRBV4-3, the J call TRBJ2-3, with D perhaps matching TRBD1 (5 bases). Deletions cut 0 bases from V and 11 bases from J, with 12 bases between. This CDR3 has 13 amino acids. CDR1 LGHNA and CDR2 YSLEER come from the germline V gene. The CDR3 DNA follows: TGCGCCAGCAGCCAAGATCCCAGGGATCAGCAGTATTTT. Residues: CASSQDPRDQQYF.

This chain connects TRBV15 to TRBJ1-1; D perhaps matches TRBD1 (6 bases). The CDR3 consists of 13 residues. Trimming shortened V by 4 bases and J by 4 bases, and 10 bases separated the two germline ends. The germline V gene encodes CDR1 LNHNV and CDR2 YYDKDF (reference sequence). CDR3: CATSTGVVTEAFF. In DNA form, the CDR3 reads TGTGCCACCAGCACAGGGGTTGTCACTGAAGCTTTCTTT.

The V and J genes are TRBV5-1 and TRBJ1-1; a weak D match, TRBD1 (5 bases). V was cut by 2 bases and J by 3 bases, with 11 bases left in between. In germline, CDR1 is SGHRS, CDR2 YFSETQ. The CDR3 loop spans 14 amino acids. CDR3 sequence reads: CASSFGGEDTEAFF. CDR3 nucleotides: TGCGCCAGCAGCTTCGGGGGGGAGGACACTGAAGCTTTCTTT.

The chain is built from TRBV4-3 and TRBJ1-6, with 7 bases aligning to TRBD1. CDR1 LGHNA and CDR2 YSLEER come from the germline V gene. J gave up 9 bases and V 1 base, and 3 bases lay outside the gene matches. The CDR3 spans 14 residues. The chain's CDR3 is CASSQGGGGSPLHF. DNA of the CDR3: TGCGCCAGCAGCCAAGGAGGGGGCGGTTCACCCCTCCACTTT.

This clone was observed once. The chain recombines TRBV25-1 with TRBJ2-1; 10 bases are shared with TRBD2. Germline V gene lookup returns CDR1 MGHDK and CDR2 SYGVNS. CDR3 length: 18 residues. V shed 7 bases, J shed 3 bases, and the junction held 15 bases outside the gene matches. CDR3 protein: CASTGLAGESGVYNEQFF. The CDR3 DNA is TGTGCCAGCACTGGCCTAGCGGGAGAGTCCGGTGTCTACAATGAGCAGTTCTTC.

The chain joins TRBV25-1 to TRBJ2-7; 7 bases match TRBD2. Trimming at V came to 7 bases and at J to 1 base, leaving 10 bases not matched to a gene. CDR1 and CDR2 (germline): MGHDK, SYGVNS. The CDR3 is 15 residues long. The CDR3 is CASNISGIFSYEQYF. In nucleotides, the CDR3 is TGTGCCAGCAATATCAGCGGGATCTTTTCCTACGAGCAGTACTTC.

This CDR3 reads CASSGAGGLNTGELFF. The DNA for the CDR3 is TGTGCCAGCAGCGGAGCGGGGGGGTTGAACACCGGGGAGCTGTTTTTT. This sequence joins TRBV9 and TRBJ2-2; 10 bases are shared with TRBD2. CDR3 length equals 16 residues. Trimming cost V 3 bases and J 1 base; bases outside gene matches: 3. Per germline, CDR1 SGDLS and CDR2 YYNGEE.

Remarks on this clone: The junction and the germline gene differ at one end; a read error may be behind it. Other DNA sequences in this sample translate to the same CDR3. This chain uses TRBV27 with TRBJ1-6; D gene ambiguous. The CDR3 extends over 13 amino acids. Germline V gives CDR1 MNHEY, CDR2 SMNVEV (reference sequence). The DNA of the CDR3 is TGTGCCAGCAGTTTTACTTATAATTCCCCCCTCCACTTT. This codes for CASSFTYNSPLHF.

The chain combines TRBV28 with TRBJ1-2; D is perhaps TRBD1 (6 bases). Trimming removed 3 bases from V and 8 bases from J, with 22 bases in between. The germline V gene encodes CDR1 MDHEN and CDR2 SYDVKM. The CDR3 is 16 amino acids. DNA for the CDR3: TGTGCCAGCAGTTTCTCCCCGACACAGGGTATCGGGGGCTACACCTTC. Translated: CASSFSPTQGIGGYTF.

The J gene is TRBJ1-2, the V gene TRBV9; possible D gene TRBD1, 5 bases. Trimming shortened V by 4 bases and J by 3 bases, and 16 bases separated the two germline ends. Per germline, CDR1 SGDLS and CDR2 YYNGEE. The CDR3 has 15 residues. The CDR3 DNA reads as TGTGCCAGCAGCTTCTACTCCGGGGGGGACTATGGCTACACCTTC. Translating it yields CASSFYSGGDYGYTF.

The count of this clone is one. The chain joins TRBV19 to TRBJ2-3; 10 nucleotides match TRBD1. V lost 3 bases to trimming and J lost 3 bases; unmatched junction nucleotides: 3. CDR1 LNHDA and CDR2 SQIVND come from the germline V gene (reference sequence). The CDR3 totals 15 residues. CDR3 DNA: TGTGCCAGTAGTATGGGACAGGGGTTGACAGATACGCAGTATTTT. This encodes CASSMGQGLTDTQYF.

The J gene is TRBJ2-7, the V gene TRBV4-1, with 11 bases identical to TRBD2. Germline CDR1 MGHRA, CDR2 YSYEKL. V dropped 1 base and J dropped 4; count of bases not matched to a gene: 9. The CDR3 is 17 residues long. The CDR3 sequence: CASSQVPGASGRYEQYF. Here the CDR3 DNA reads TGCGCCAGCAGCCAAGTCCCGGGGGCTAGCGGGAGGTACGAGCAGTACTTC.

The rearrangement joins TRBV27 to TRBJ2-1; 9 bases map to TRBD1. Germline trimming cut 4 bases from V and 8 bases from J; bases unmatched to any gene: 9. Germline CDR1 reads MNHEY; CDR2 reads SMNVEV (reference sequence). The CDR3 has 15 residues. For the CDR3, the DNA is TGTGCCAGCAGTTCAACCGGGACAGGGATCTATGAGCAGTTCTTC. This gives the protein CASSSTGTGIYEQFF.

V usage is TRBV9 and J usage is TRBJ2-1, with D hard to call. Between the trimmed V and J ends, which lost 3 bases and 4 bases, there was a span of 5 bases. CDR3 length equals 12 residues. Germline V gene data show CDR1 as SGDLS and CDR2 as YYNGEE. As DNA, the CDR3 is TGTGCCAGCAGCGGCACATACAATGAGCAGTTCTTC. Translation gives CASSGTYNEQFF.

The chain carries TRBV5-5 and TRBJ1-1; D unresolved. CDR1 and CDR2 from the germline V gene are SGHKS and YYEKEE (reference sequence). V lost 0 bases, J lost 6 bases, and 9 bases lay in between. CDR3 length equals 13 residues. For the CDR3, the DNA is TGTGCCAGCAGCTTGGGAATAACAGCTGAAGCTTTCTTT. Protein sequence: CASSLGITAEAFF.

This sequence joins TRBV4-3 and TRBJ2-2; TRBD2 matches at 11 bases. The germline V gene has CDR1 LGHNA and CDR2 YSLEER. The CDR3 consists of 15 residues. Trimming at V came to 4 bases and at J to 7 bases, leaving 5 bases not matched to a gene. This CDR3 reads CASSLAGGPDGELFF. The CDR3 DNA sequence: TGCGCCAGCAGCCTAGCGGGGGGGCCGGACGGGGAGCTGTTTTTT.

The gene calls are TRBV4-1 and TRBJ2-7, with TRBD1 matching over 9 bases. The CDR3 has 19 amino acids. CDR1 and CDR2 from the germline V gene are MGHRA and YSYEKL. With V trimmed by 5 bases and J by 4 bases, 21 bases remained unmatched. The CDR3 reads CASSFTGTGHNLDEYEQYF. DNA for the CDR3: TGCGCCAGCAGCTTTACCGGGACAGGGCACAATCTTGACGAATACGAGCAGTACTTC.

The chain employs TRBV13 and TRBJ2-4; 7 nucleotides align to TRBD2. The CDR3 has 16 residues. The germline CDR1 and CDR2 sequences are PRHDT and FYEKMQ (reference sequence). The ends lost 7 bases at V and 4 bases at J; junction bases unmatched: 13. The CDR3, as DNA: TGTGCCAGCACCACCCAGCTAGCGGACCAAAAAAACATTCAGTACTTC. It codes for CASTTQLADQKNIQYF.

This chain connects TRBV9 to TRBJ1-3; 10 bases match TRBD1. Germline V gene lookup returns CDR1 SGDLS and CDR2 YYNGEE. The V and J ends lost 1 base and 7 bases, in that order; junction bases with no gene match: 11. The CDR3 runs to 17 residues. The CDR3 DNA reads TGTGCCAGCAGCGTATATTCTAGACAGGGGGCTTTTAACACCATATATTTT. Amino acid sequence: CASSVYSRQGAFNTIYF.

The chain has TRBV19 and TRBJ1-2, with D possibly TRBD1 on 6 matching bases. V lost 5 bases and J lost 3, with 16 bases in between. Germline V gene lookup returns CDR1 LNHDA and CDR2 SQIVND (reference sequence). This CDR3 spans 15 amino acids. The CDR3 DNA is TGTGCCAGTAGTTGGTTTCAGGGGTCTGACTATGGCTACACCTTC. As protein: CASSWFQGSDYGYTF. The variable domain in full, completed from reference TRBV19 and TRBJ1-2, reads DGGITQSPKYLFRKEGQNVTLSCEQNLNHDAMYWYRQDPGQGLRLIYYSQIVNDFQKGDIAEGYSVSREKKESFPLTVTSAQKNPTAFYLCASSWFQGSDYGYTFGSGTRLTVV.

This chain joins TRBV28 and TRBJ2-1, with a possible D match to TRBD2 (6 bases). Germline V gives CDR1 MDHEN, CDR2 SYDVKM. This CDR3 comprises 13 residues. V lost 3 bases and J 6 bases, leaving 9 bases between the germline ends. The CDR3 DNA reads as TGTGCCAGCAGTTTGAGACTAGTCAATGAGCAGTTCTTC. This sequence encodes CASSLRLVNEQFF. The complete variable domain, with remaining parts taken from reference TRBV28 and TRBJ2-1, reads DVKVTQSSRYLVKRTGEKVFLECVQDMDHENMFWYRQDPGLGLRLIYFSYDVKMKEKGDIPEGYSVSREKKERFSLILESASTNQTSMYLCASSLRLVNEQFFGPGTRLTVL.

This chain links TRBV7-6 with TRBJ2-2, with 13 bases identical to TRBD2. V dropped 5 bases and J dropped 6; count of bases not matched to a gene: 21. CDR3 length: 21 residues. Germline CDR1 and CDR2: SGHVS and FNYEAQ. In nucleotides, the CDR3 is TGTGCCAGCAGCCACCCACGGACCACTAGCGGGGGGGCCGGGTTTCCCGGGGAGCTGTTTTTT. Translated, it gives CASSHPRTTSGGAGFPGELFF. Full variable domain (outside the CDR3, taken from reference TRBV7-6 and TRBJ2-2): GAGVSQSPRYKVTKRGQDVALRCDPISGHVSLYWYRQALGQGPEFLTYFNYEAQQDKSGLPNDRFSAERPEGSISTLTIQRTEQRDSAMYRCASSHPRTTSGGAGFPGELFFGEGSRLTVL.

This sequence joins TRBV9 and TRBJ2-3; tentative D call: TRBD2 (6 bases). The CDR3 spans 16 residues. Deletions cut 3 bases from V and 1 base from J, with 15 bases between. The V gene's germline CDR1 is SGDLS and CDR2 YYNGEE. DNA of the CDR3: TGTGCCAGCAGCGGGCTCAAGACGGGGGGCACAGATACGCAGTATTTT. Protein: CASSGLKTGGTDTQYF.

The chain joins TRBV6-1 to TRBJ2-1, with D perhaps matching TRBD2 (6 bases). Trimming pared 0 bases from V and 0 bases from J, leaving 15 bases between. The CDR3 is made up of 18 amino acids. Germline V gives CDR1 MNHNS, CDR2 SASEGT. The CDR3 is CASSEATTSQSSYNEQFF. CDR3 DNA sequence: TGTGCCAGCAGTGAAGCAACAACTAGCCAAAGCTCCTACAATGAGCAGTTCTTC.